This T cell receptor (beta chain) was retrieved from a study of CD8+ T cells in alopecia areata. Study-level results: More clonal than normal scalp was lesional scalp, particularly alopecia totalis/universalis.

Extracted RNA was reverse transcribed into cDNA, the sequencing template. Profiled with immunoSEQ multiplex PCR; TCRdb holds only in-frame clones, not every one. Of 150,000 or so clones listed, 67% were seen once; the top ten hold over 10%. Of note for this clone: Antigen: not known.

With 2 bases removed from V and 6 bases from J, the gap between germline ends came to 8 bases. The CDR3 is made up of 12 amino acids. Looked up from germline, CDR1 is SGHDN and CDR2 is FVKESK. Samples from alopecia areata patients were lesional scalp punch biopsies and peripheral blood. This receptor was obtained from a human donor with alopecia areata. Specimen: CD8+ T cells sorted from blood, collected at week 0. The chain employs TRBV14 and TRBJ2-7; no reliable D call. The CDR3 nucleotides read TGTGCCAGCAGCCAACGGGTCTCCGAGCAGTACTTC. It specifies CASSQRVSEQYF.